Below, 21 T cell receptor beta chains from the same sample are listed, as sequenced in a study of T cells in localized non-small cell lung cancer. Produced via immunoSEQ multiplex PCR; TCRdb's table is partial and in-frame only. The table has more than 50,000 clones, approximately 83% seen once. The sequences come from peripheral blood, collected before any cancer treatment. The receptors were gathered from a female donor older than 55 with stage II squamous cell lung carcinoma.

Here the CDR3 DNA reads TGTGCCAGCAGCGATCCCGGAGGGGAAACAGACTACAATGAGCAGTTCTTC. Residues: CASSDPGGETDYNEQFF. The chain uses TRBV21-1 and TRBJ2-1; the table's D call of TRBD2 was not tested on the DNA. TRBV21-1 has pseudogene status. The CDR3 length is 17 residues.

There are a few counts of this clone. This sequence joins TRBV7-8 and TRBJ1-2; possibly TRBD1 for D (5 bases). This CDR3 spans 18 amino acids. The V gene lost 5 bases and the J gene lost 8 bases, with 30 bases spanning the gap. The germline V gene encodes CDR1 SGHVS and CDR2 FQNEAQ. The CDR3 DNA is TGTGCCAGCAGCGATCGGGCCGGGACCGGGAGTATTGGCTTCGGCTACACCTTC. Translated, it gives CASSDRAGTGSIGFGYTF.

This clone was seen just once. The V gene is TRBV15, the J gene TRBJ2-3, with D tentatively TRBD1 (5 bases). The germline V gene has CDR1 LNHNV and CDR2 YYDKDF (reference sequence). Trimming removed 4 bases at V and 5 bases at J, with 13 bases between. This CDR3 has 14 residues. CDR3 protein: CATSNPGQGDTQYF. The CDR3 region has the DNA TGTGCCACCAGCAATCCAGGGCAAGGAGATACGCAGTATTTT.

The chain couples TRBV5-4 to TRBJ1-1; D might be TRBD1 (5 bases). CDR3 size: 14 residues. Trimming pared 5 bases from V and 1 base from J, leaving 12 bases between. Germline loops: CDR1 SGHNT, CDR2 YYREEE (reference sequence). The CDR3 region has the DNA TGTGCCAGCAGACCTACAGGCCCGAACACTGAAGCTTTCTTT. Translating gives CASRPTGPNTEAFF.

This clone has a single count. The junction departs from the called germline gene at one end, perhaps through a read error. V is TRBV7-7 and J is TRBJ1-3, with unresolved D. This CDR3 has 15 amino acids. Germline assignment: CDR1 SSHAT and CDR2 FNYEAQ (reference sequence). Here the CDR3 reads CASSSAAGSGNTIYF. The CDR3 DNA reads TGTGCTAGCAGCTCCGCAGCCGGCTCTGGAAACACCATATATTTT.

A few counts support this clone. The chain combines TRBV7-2 with TRBJ1-3, with 7 bases identical to TRBD1. Trimming took 5 bases from V and 4 from J; bases not matched to a gene: 11. CDR3 size: 16 residues. Germline CDR1 is SGHTA and CDR2 is FQGNSA. This chain's CDR3 is CASSPQGIGAGNTIYF. CDR3 sequence (DNA): TGTGCCAGCAGCCCACAGGGGATCGGTGCAGGAAACACCATATATTTT. Full variable domain (rest looked up from reference TRBV7-2 and TRBJ1-3): GAGVSQSPSNKVTEKGKDVELRCDPISGHTALYWYRQSLGQGLEFLIYFQGNSAPDKSGLPSDRFSAERTGGSVSTLTIQRTQQEDSAVYLCASSPQGIGAGNTIYFGEGSWLTVV.

This clone was seen more than once but under ten times. The J gene is TRBJ1-6, the V gene TRBV5-1; D is possibly TRBD1 (6 bases). Trimming took off 3 bases at V and 8 bases at J, with 15 bases between the two ends. The CDR3 consists of 15 residues. Germline V CDR1 and CDR2: SGHRS, YFSETQ. The CDR3 loop is CASSSQGLRDSPLHF. The CDR3 nucleotides read TGCGCCAGCAGCTCCCAGGGGTTAAGGGATTCACCCCTCCACTTT. Full variable domain (missing parts from reference TRBV5-1 and TRBJ1-6): KAGVTQTPRYLIKTRGQQVTLSCSPISGHRSVSWYQQTPGQGLQFLFEYFSETQRNKGNFPGRFSGRQFSNSRSEMNVSTLELGDSALYLCASSSQGLRDSPLHFGNGTRLTVT.

This clone has a single count. The V gene is TRBV6-1, the J gene TRBJ2-2; the D gene is possibly TRBD1 (6 bases). This CDR3 region has 15 residues. Germline assignment: CDR1 MNHNS and CDR2 SASEGT. V lost 4 bases to trimming and J lost 1 base, with 10 bases between them. CDR3 amino acids: CASSGGQRNTGELFF. The CDR3 DNA is TGTGCCAGCAGTGGGGGGCAGCGGAACACCGGGGAGCTGTTTTTT.

V usage is TRBV18 and J usage is TRBJ1-1; D is ambiguous. Trimming shortened V by 1 base and J by 2 bases, and 8 bases separated the two germline ends. CDR1 and CDR2 from the germline V gene are KGHSH and LQKENI. This CDR3 has 14 residues. In DNA form, the CDR3 reads TGTGCCAGCTCACCACGGAAGGTTAACACTGAAGCTTTCTTT. Translated, it gives CASSPRKVNTEAFF.

The chain is built from TRBV12-5 and TRBJ1-6, with TRBD1 as a possible D gene (5 bases). The germline gives CDR1 LGHNT, CDR2 FRNRAP. V was clipped by 0 bases and J by 0 bases, with 12 bases between them. This CDR3 comprises 18 residues. The CDR3 DNA is TGTGCTAGTGGTTTGGTCTGGGGGTCGAGCTCCTATAATTCACCCCTCCACTTT. Amino acids: CASGLVWGSSSYNSPLHF.

The gene calls are TRBV5-1 and TRBJ2-1, with a possible D match to TRBD2 (6 bases). Germline V gene data show CDR1 as SGHRS and CDR2 as YFSETQ. This CDR3 has 13 residues. Trimming removed 3 bases at V and 11 bases at J, with 15 bases between. CDR3 residues: CASSSPSAGQQFF. CDR3 nucleotide sequence: TGCGCCAGCAGCTCGCCGTCGGCGGGGCAGCAGTTCTTC.

The CDR3 loop reads CASSLRRTTDTQYF. CDR3 bases: TGTGCCAGCAGCTTAAGGAGGACCACAGATACGCAGTATTTT. The chain is built from TRBV11-2 and TRBJ2-3, with a possible D match to TRBD2 (5 bases). The CDR3 has 14 amino acids. V gave up 2 bases and J gave up 2 bases, with 8 bases separating them. Germline-derived CDR1 and CDR2 are SGHAT and FQNNGV.

This clone was seen once. The rearrangement uses TRBV5-1 and TRBJ2-3, with D hard to call. Deletions cut 0 bases from V and 5 bases from J, with 10 bases between. The germline gives CDR1 SGHRS, CDR2 YFSETQ. The CDR3 covers 14 residues. The CDR3 bases are TGCGCCAGCAGCTTGGCCTCGGAGAAAGATACGCAGTATTTT. Amino acids: CASSLASEKDTQYF.

Here the CDR3 DNA reads TGTGCCAGTAGTAACCCCTTCCTCGGGGCCCGGAACACTGAAGCTTTCTTT. Translated, it gives CASSNPFLGARNTEAFF. V usage is TRBV19 and J usage is TRBJ1-1, with D maybe TRBD1 (5 bases). Germline CDR1 reads LNHDA; CDR2 reads SQIVND (reference sequence). The CDR3 is 17 residues long. The V end was cut by 4 bases, the J end by 1 base, with 19 bases between. The whole variable domain, remainder taken from reference TRBV19 and TRBJ1-1, is DGGITQSPKYLFRKEGQNVTLSCEQNLNHDAMYWYRQDPGQGLRLIYYSQIVNDFQKGDIAEGYSVSREKKESFPLTVTSAQKNPTAFYLCASSNPFLGARNTEAFFGQGTRLTVV.

The chain is built from TRBV6-6 and TRBJ2-5; D unresolved. Trimming cost V 6 bases and J 5 bases, with 22 bases left between them. Germline V CDR1 and CDR2: MNHNY, SVGAGI (reference sequence). CDR3 length: 16 amino acids. This CDR3 reads CASSRLGRSAGETQYF. For the CDR3, the DNA is TGTGCCAGCAGCCGTCTCGGACGGTCCGCCGGTGAGACCCAGTACTTC.

The chain joins TRBV7-3 to TRBJ2-3; 11 nucleotides match TRBD2. The germline CDR1 and CDR2 sequences are SGHTA and FQGTGA. Unmatched junction bases numbered 3, after V lost 1 base and J lost 0 bases. The CDR3 contains 17 residues. Here the CDR3 reads CASSLRASGGSTDTQYF. Written as DNA, the CDR3 is TGTGCCAGCAGCTTAAGGGCTAGCGGGGGGAGCACAGATACGCAGTATTTT. Filled out from reference TRBV7-3 and TRBJ2-3, the complete variable domain reads GAGVSQTPSNKVTEKGKYVELRCDPISGHTALYWYRQSLGQGPEFLIYFQGTGAADDSGLPNDRFFAVRPEGSVSTLKIQRTERGDSAVYLCASSLRASGGSTDTQYFGPGTRLTVL.

This chain links TRBV5-4 with TRBJ1-2, with D possibly TRBD1 on 6 matching bases. This CDR3 is built from 15 residues. CDR1 and CDR2 (germline): SGHNT, YYREEE (reference sequence). The ends were cut back, 5 bases at V and 5 bases at J, with 19 bases in the middle. The CDR3 reads CASSPPQGSYYGYTF. CDR3 coding DNA: TGTGCCAGCAGTCCACCCCAGGGGTCGTATTATGGCTACACCTTC.

This chain joins TRBV11-1 and TRBJ1-2; D remains unclear. Trimming removed 3 bases from V and 3 bases from J, with 14 bases in between. The germline gives CDR1 SGHAT, CDR2 FQDESV (reference sequence). There are 15 residues in the CDR3. The CDR3 is CASSLEHIADYGYTF. The CDR3 coding sequence is TGTGCCAGCAGCTTGGAGCATATTGCGGACTATGGCTACACCTTC.

V is TRBV9 and J is TRBJ1-1; D unresolved. CDR3 length: 14 residues. The V end lost 3 bases, the J end lost 5 bases, and 14 bases lay between the germline ends. The germline gives CDR1 SGDLS, CDR2 YYNGEE. This CDR3 reads CASSATEGRTEAFF. Written as DNA, the CDR3 is TGTGCCAGCAGCGCTACCGAAGGGAGGACTGAAGCTTTCTTT.

The CDR3: CASSVGGSLNTEAFF. CDR3 in DNA: TGTGCCAGCAGCGTAGGCGGCAGCCTGAACACTGAAGCTTTCTTT. V is TRBV9 and J is TRBJ1-1; no clear D. Germline V gene sequence: CDR1 SGDLS, CDR2 YYNGEE. CDR3 length equals 15 residues. The germline V and J ends were trimmed by 0 bases and 0 bases, with 9 bases remaining between them.

The chain joins TRBV19 to TRBJ2-6; D is unresolved. This CDR3 is 15 amino acids long. The V end was cut by 5 bases, the J end by 0 bases, with 8 bases between. Looked up from germline, CDR1 is LNHDA and CDR2 is SQIVND (reference sequence). The CDR3 is CASSLPDSGANVLTF. CDR3 bases: TGTGCCAGTAGTCTTCCCGACTCTGGGGCCAACGTCCTGACTTTC.